This T cell receptor beta chain was observed in a study of T cell responses to AZD1222 COVID-19 vaccine. Some clones are missing from TCRdb's copy, which holds only in-frame ones; the method was immunoSEQ multiplex PCR. The repertoire holds more than 95,000 clones, with about 90% as singletons. V lost 4 bases and J lost 0, with 6 bases in between. This CDR3 spans 13 amino acids. CDR1 and CDR2 (germline): SNHLY, FYNNEI. Of note for this clone: The antigen is unknown.

Findings and caveats of the study: It was only after the peak T cell response that any repertoires were sampled. Researchers report vaccine-associated CD4 TCRs spanning spike, with dominance at 160-218 and 743-854. Only five or six people who got AZD1222 tested seropositive at baseline. A mostly white British donor set with more females was recruited, and clonal diversity was possibly underestimated.

This specimen was peripheral blood, taken on day 0 of MenACWY control vaccination. The receptor comes from an adult in good health. The chain is built from TRBV2 and TRBJ1-1; the D is unclear. In DNA form, the CDR3 reads TGTGCCAGCAGTGGACATATGAACACTGAAGCTTTCTTT. It specifies CASSGHMNTEAFF.